A selection of T cell receptor beta chains follows, all from one sample in a study of T cells in Graves' hyperthyroidism and ophthalmopathy. Each CDR3 protein gets one entry after TCRdb re-called the multiplex PCR reads with MiXCR. The table lists some 690,000 distinct CDR3 sequences, 17% of them singletons. The sequenced material came from blood. These receptors were obtained from a man in his fifties or sixties with Graves' hyperthyroidism. Both conserved end residues are part of each CDR3. D genes are given only for firm matches. Clone sizes are given selectively: once, few, many, or a class where the clone is expanded.

v_gene: TRBV10-3; abundance: few; d_gene: -; j_gene: TRBJ2-1; CDR3nt: TGTGCCACCAATCCCACTAGCTCCTACAATGAGCAGTTCTTC; CDR3aa: CATNPTSSYNEQFF
v_gene: TRBV5-1; abundance: -; d_gene: -; j_gene: TRBJ2-5; CDR3nt: TGCGCCAGCCGGGGCTCCTCCCAACAAGAGACCCAGTACTTC; CDR3aa: CASRGSSQQETQYF
v_gene: TRBV30; abundance: many; d_gene: -; j_gene: TRBJ1-5; CDR3nt: TGTGCCTGGGACAGCGGTGGCAATCAGCCCCAGCATTTT; CDR3aa: CAWDSGGNQPQHF
v_gene: TRBV12-5; abundance: -; d_gene: -; j_gene: TRBJ2-1; CDR3nt: TGTGCTAGTGGTCTGTCGGACGGAAACTACAATGAGCAGTTCTTC; CDR3aa: CASGLSDGNYNEQFF
v_gene: TRBV24-1; abundance: few; d_gene: TRBD2; j_gene: TRBJ2-3; CDR3nt: TGTGCCACCAGTGACTACGCTACTAGCGGGAGCACAGATACGCAGTATTTT; CDR3aa: CATSDYATSGSTDTQYF
v_gene: TRBV29-1; abundance: few; d_gene: TRBD1; j_gene: TRBJ1-1; CDR3nt: TGCAGCGTTGCAACAGGGGGCTCGAACACTGAAGCTTTCTTT; CDR3aa: CSVATGGSNTEAFF
v_gene: TRBV5-1; abundance: many; d_gene: TRBD1; j_gene: TRBJ2-1; CDR3nt: TGCGCCAGCAGCCCCCGGACAGGGGGCAATGAGCAGTTCTTC; CDR3aa: CASSPRTGGNEQFF
v_gene: TRBV3-1; abundance: many; d_gene: -; j_gene: TRBJ1-1; CDR3nt: TGTGCCAGCAGCCAAGTTGGGGGCTCCCTTAGGGAAGCTTTCTTT; CDR3aa: CASSQVGGSLREAFF
v_gene: TRBV11-2; abundance: many; d_gene: -; j_gene: TRBJ1-3; CDR3nt: TGTGCCAGCAGCTTCCCGACAGGAGAATCTGGAAACACCATATATTTT; CDR3aa: CASSFPTGESGNTIYF
v_gene: TRBV11-2; abundance: -; d_gene: -; j_gene: TRBJ2-5; CDR3nt: TGTGCCAGCAGCTCGGGGGCAGGGGTGACCCAGTACTTC; CDR3aa: CASSSGAGVTQYF
v_gene: TRBV27; abundance: many; d_gene: -; j_gene: TRBJ2-5; CDR3nt: TGTGCCAGCAGTGACTTGCTCGGAGAGACCCAGTACTTC; CDR3aa: CASSDLLGETQYF
v_gene: TRBV11-2; abundance: many; d_gene: -; j_gene: TRBJ1-2; CDR3nt: TGTGCCAGCACCCGGTATGGAACAGGTCCCTTGGTCGATGGCTACACCTTC; CDR3aa: CASTRYGTGPLVDGYTF
v_gene: TRBV28; abundance: many; d_gene: -; j_gene: TRBJ1-5; CDR3nt: TGTGCCAGCACCCCCTCCGCTGGAAACAATCAGCCCCAGCATTTT; CDR3aa: CASTPSAGNNQPQHF
v_gene: TRBV6-1; abundance: -; d_gene: -; j_gene: TRBJ1-4; CDR3nt: TGTGCCAGCAGATTCCGCGCGACAGCCTATGCAACTAATGAAAAACTGTTTTTT; CDR3aa: CASRFRATAYATNEKLFF
v_gene: TRBV29-1; abundance: many; d_gene: TRBD2; j_gene: TRBJ2-1; CDR3nt: TGCAGCGTTGCAGAGCGGGATTGGTCCTACAATGAGCAGTTCTTC; CDR3aa: CSVAERDWSYNEQFF
v_gene: TRBV20-1; abundance: few; d_gene: -; j_gene: TRBJ2-1; CDR3nt: TGCAGTGCTAGAGGACGACTTCACGAGCAGTTCTTC; CDR3aa: CSARGRLHEQFF
v_gene: TRBV5-4; abundance: many; d_gene: -; j_gene: TRBJ2-7; CDR3nt: TGTGCCAGCAGCTTGGATCCGGACCTCAACAACCGCGAGCAGTACTTC; CDR3aa: CASSLDPDLNNREQYF
v_gene: TRBV6-1; abundance: many; d_gene: TRBD2; j_gene: TRBJ2-7; CDR3nt: TGTGCCAGCAGGGAGCGGGAGTCATACGAGCAGTACTTC; CDR3aa: CASRERESYEQYF
v_gene: TRBV10-1; abundance: -; d_gene: TRBD2; j_gene: TRBJ2-7; CDR3nt: TGCGCCAGCAGTGAGCGGGCTAGCGGGAACTACGAGCAGTACTTC; CDR3aa: CASSERASGNYEQYF
v_gene: TRBV7-2; abundance: many; d_gene: -; j_gene: TRBJ1-5; CDR3nt: TGTGCCAGCAGCTTAGCGCCGGTTAGCAATCAGCCCCAGCATTTT; CDR3aa: CASSLAPVSNQPQHF
v_gene: TRBV6-1; abundance: many; d_gene: -; j_gene: TRBJ2-7; CDR3nt: TGTGCCAGCAGTTCTTGGCAGATAGCCTACGAGCAGTACTTC; CDR3aa: CASSSWQIAYEQYF
v_gene: TRBV7-2; abundance: many; d_gene: TRBD1; j_gene: TRBJ1-6; CDR3nt: TGTGCCAGCAGCTTAGTCCCGGGACAGGGAGGGAATTCACCCCTCCACTTT; CDR3aa: CASSLVPGQGGNSPLHF
v_gene: TRBV7-2; abundance: many; d_gene: TRBD1; j_gene: TRBJ2-3; CDR3nt: TGTGCCAGCAGCTTATGGGACAGCTACACAGATACGCAGTATTTT; CDR3aa: CASSLWDSYTDTQYF
v_gene: TRBV10-3; abundance: few; d_gene: TRBD1; j_gene: TRBJ2-1; CDR3nt: TGTGCCATCAGGCCGGGACAGGGGCCGGATGAGCAGTTCTTC; CDR3aa: CAIRPGQGPDEQFF
v_gene: TRBV2; abundance: many; d_gene: -; j_gene: TRBJ2-7; CDR3nt: TGTGCCAGCAGCCATTTTTTCGGCGAGCAGTACTTC; CDR3aa: CASSHFFGEQYF
v_gene: TRBV10-3; abundance: many; d_gene: -; j_gene: TRBJ1-1; CDR3nt: TGTGCCATCAGTGAGCGGACAGCAACATATGAAGCTTTCTTT; CDR3aa: CAISERTATYEAFF
v_gene: TRBV10-3; abundance: few; d_gene: TRBD1; j_gene: TRBJ1-4; CDR3nt: TGTGCCATCAGTCCCGGGACAGCTCATGAAAAACTGTTTTTT; CDR3aa: CAISPGTAHEKLFF
v_gene: TRBV10-2; abundance: few; d_gene: -; j_gene: TRBJ2-7; CDR3nt: TGCGCCAGCACCACAAGGGGGGTTCCAAGCTACGAGCAGTACTTC; CDR3aa: CASTTRGVPSYEQYF
v_gene: TRBV5-1; abundance: -; d_gene: -; j_gene: TRBJ1-2; CDR3nt: TGCGCCAGCAGCAAAGGACGATGGGGGGCGCGAGGCTACACCTTC; CDR3aa: CASSKGRWGARGYTF